Below, one T cell receptor beta chain is given with its context. The target antigen is unknown. Cultured CD4+ T cells had their DNA profiled by the Oncomine TCR Beta short-read assay. Using its own MiXCR run on the PCR reads, TCRdb lists one record per CDR3 protein. In the table there are over 15,000 distinct CDR3 sequences, 58% of which are singletons. This sample stems from a study of vaccination and CD4 T cells after COVID-19. Study-level information: The convalescent population consisted of six males and four females, two of whom were of Hispanic ethnicity. Once diagnosed, patients had post-COVID samples drawn a median around 110 days later (range 35 to 161). Study-wide results and caveats: SARS-CoV-2-reactive clonotypes rose nonsignificantly, with the median going from approximately 21 to 38.

The V gene end was trimmed by 7 bases and the J gene end by 7 bases; junction bases not matched to a gene: 9. Germline assignment: CDR1 SGHTA and CDR2 FQGNSA. The CDR3 runs 14 residues. The sample's treatment: 10-day PBMC culture with coronavirus spike peptide pools or control peptides (ViraFEST assay). The ViraFEST method relied on peptide pools to expand antigen-specific T cells, followed by TCR sequencing. Sequencing used CD4+ T cells from blood, cultured in vitro. The chain has TRBV7-2 and TRBJ2-7; the match to TRBD2 covers 11 bases. This TCR came from a human donor who had recovered from COVID-19. Here the CDR3 reads CASTPLAGGLEQYF. Here the CDR3 DNA reads TGTGCCAGCACCCCCCTAGCGGGGGGTCTGGAGCAGTACTTC.